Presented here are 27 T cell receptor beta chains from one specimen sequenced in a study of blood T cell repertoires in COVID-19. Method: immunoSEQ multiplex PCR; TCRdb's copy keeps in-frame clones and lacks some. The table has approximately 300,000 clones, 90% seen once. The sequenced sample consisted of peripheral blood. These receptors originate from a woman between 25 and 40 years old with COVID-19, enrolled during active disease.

The CDR3 reads CASTPHAGTGTDTQYF. The CDR3 bases are TGTGCCAGTACCCCTCACGCCGGGACAGGGACAGATACGCAGTATTTT. This chain connects TRBV19 to TRBJ2-3; 9 nucleotides agree with TRBD1. V shed 7 bases, J shed 3 bases, and the junction held 11 bases outside the gene matches. The germline CDR1 and CDR2 sequences are LNHDA and SQIVND (reference sequence). The CDR3 covers 16 residues.

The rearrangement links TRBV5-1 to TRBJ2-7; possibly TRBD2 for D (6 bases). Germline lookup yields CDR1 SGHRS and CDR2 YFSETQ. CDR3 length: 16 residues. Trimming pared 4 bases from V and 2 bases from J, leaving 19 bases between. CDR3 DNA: TGCGCCAGCAGCGGGGGGTCGTTTACCTCCACCTACGAGCAGTACTTC. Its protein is CASSGGSFTSTYEQYF.

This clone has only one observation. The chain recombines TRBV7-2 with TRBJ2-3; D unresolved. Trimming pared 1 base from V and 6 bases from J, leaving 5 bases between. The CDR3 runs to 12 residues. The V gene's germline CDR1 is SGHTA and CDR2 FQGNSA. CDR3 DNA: TGTGCCAGCAGCTTAGTGAGCGATACGCAGTATTTT. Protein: CASSLVSDTQYF.

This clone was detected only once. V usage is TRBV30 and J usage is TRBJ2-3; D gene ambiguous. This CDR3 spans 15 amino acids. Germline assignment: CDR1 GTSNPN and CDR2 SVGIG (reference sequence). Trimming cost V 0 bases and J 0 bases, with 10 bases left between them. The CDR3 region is CAWSVTRSSTDTQYF. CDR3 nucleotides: TGTGCCTGGAGTGTAACCCGGTCTAGCACAGATACGCAGTATTTT.

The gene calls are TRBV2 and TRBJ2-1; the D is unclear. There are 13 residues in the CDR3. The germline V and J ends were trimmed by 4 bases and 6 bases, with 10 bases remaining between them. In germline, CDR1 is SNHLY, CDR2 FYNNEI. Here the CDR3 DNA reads TGTGCCAGCAGTGTTTTACTCACCAATGAGCAGTTCTTC. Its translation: CASSVLLTNEQFF. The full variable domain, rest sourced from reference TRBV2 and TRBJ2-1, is EPEVTQTPSHQVTQMGQEVILRCVPISNHLYFYWYRQILGQKVEFLVSFYNNEISEKSEIFDDQFSVERPDGSNFTLKIRSTKLEDSAMYFCASSVLLTNEQFFGPGTRLTVL.

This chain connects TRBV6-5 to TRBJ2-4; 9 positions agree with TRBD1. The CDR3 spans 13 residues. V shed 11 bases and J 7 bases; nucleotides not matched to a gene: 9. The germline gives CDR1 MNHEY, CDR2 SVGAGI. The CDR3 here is CAGGTGSGNIQYF. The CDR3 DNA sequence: TGTGCCGGGGGGACAGGGTCGGGGAACATTCAGTACTTC.

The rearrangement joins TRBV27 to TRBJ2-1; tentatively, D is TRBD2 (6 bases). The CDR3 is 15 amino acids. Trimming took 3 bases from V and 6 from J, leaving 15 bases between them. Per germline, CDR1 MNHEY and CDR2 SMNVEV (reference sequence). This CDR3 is CASSFRGRSSNEQFF. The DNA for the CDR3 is TGTGCCAGCAGTTTCCGGGGGAGATCATCCAATGAGCAGTTCTTC.

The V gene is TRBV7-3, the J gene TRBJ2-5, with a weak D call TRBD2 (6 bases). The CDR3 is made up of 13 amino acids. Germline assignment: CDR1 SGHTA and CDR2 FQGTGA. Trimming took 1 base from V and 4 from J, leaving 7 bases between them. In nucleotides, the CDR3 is TGTGCCAGCAGCTTAATGGGAGGAGAGACCCAGTACTTC. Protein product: CASSLMGGETQYF.

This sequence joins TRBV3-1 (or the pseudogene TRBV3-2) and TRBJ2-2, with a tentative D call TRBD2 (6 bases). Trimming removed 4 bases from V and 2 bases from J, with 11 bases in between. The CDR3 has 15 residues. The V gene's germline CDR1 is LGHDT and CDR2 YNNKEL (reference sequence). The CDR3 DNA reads TGTGCCAGCAGCCCGGGACTCCTCAACACCGGGGAGCTGTTTTTT. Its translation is CASSPGLLNTGELFF.

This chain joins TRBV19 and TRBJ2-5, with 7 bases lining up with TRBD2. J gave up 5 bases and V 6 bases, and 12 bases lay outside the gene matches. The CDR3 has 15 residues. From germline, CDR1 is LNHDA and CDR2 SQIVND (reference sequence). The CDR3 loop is CASSTLGTTGETQYF. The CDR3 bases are TGTGCCAGTAGCACCCTGGGGACTACCGGGGAGACCCAGTACTTC.

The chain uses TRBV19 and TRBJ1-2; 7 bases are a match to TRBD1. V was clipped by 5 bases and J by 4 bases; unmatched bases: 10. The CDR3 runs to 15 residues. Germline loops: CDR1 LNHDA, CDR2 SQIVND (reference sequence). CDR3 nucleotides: TGTGCCAGTAGTGTGACGGCAGGGGGTTCCTATGGCTACACCTTC. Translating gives CASSVTAGGSYGYTF.

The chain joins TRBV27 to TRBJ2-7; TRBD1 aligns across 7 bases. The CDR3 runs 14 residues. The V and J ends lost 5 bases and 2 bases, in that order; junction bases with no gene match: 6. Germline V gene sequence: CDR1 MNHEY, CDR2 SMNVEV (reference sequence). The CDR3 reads CASSPRGSAYEQYF. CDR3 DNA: TGTGCCAGCAGTCCCAGGGGGTCGGCCTACGAGCAGTACTTC.

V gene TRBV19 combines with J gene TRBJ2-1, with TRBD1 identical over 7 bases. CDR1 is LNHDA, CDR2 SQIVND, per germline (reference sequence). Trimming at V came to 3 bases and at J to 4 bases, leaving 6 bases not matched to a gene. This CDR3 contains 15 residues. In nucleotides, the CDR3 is TGTGCCAGTAGTATTGGGCAGGGGGAGTACAATGAGCAGTTCTTC. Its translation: CASSIGQGEYNEQFF.

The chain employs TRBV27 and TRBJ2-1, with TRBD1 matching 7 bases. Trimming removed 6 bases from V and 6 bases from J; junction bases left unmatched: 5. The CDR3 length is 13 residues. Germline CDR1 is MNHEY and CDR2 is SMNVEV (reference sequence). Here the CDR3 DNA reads TGTGCCAGCAGGAAACAGGGGCGCAATGAGCAGTTCTTC. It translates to CASRKQGRNEQFF.

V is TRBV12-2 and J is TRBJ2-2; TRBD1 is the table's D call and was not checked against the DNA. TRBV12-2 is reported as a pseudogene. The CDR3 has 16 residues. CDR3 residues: CASRPKGQGWTGELFF. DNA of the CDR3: TGTGCAAGTCGCCCAAAGGGGCAGGGGTGGACCGGGGAGCTGTTTTTT.

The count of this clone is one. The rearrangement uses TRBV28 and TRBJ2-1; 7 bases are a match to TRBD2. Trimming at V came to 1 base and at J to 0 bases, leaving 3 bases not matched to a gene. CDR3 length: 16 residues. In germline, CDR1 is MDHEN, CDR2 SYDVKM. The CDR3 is CASSLSGGSSYNEQFF. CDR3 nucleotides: TGTGCCAGCAGTTTATCAGGCGGGAGCTCCTACAATGAGCAGTTCTTC.

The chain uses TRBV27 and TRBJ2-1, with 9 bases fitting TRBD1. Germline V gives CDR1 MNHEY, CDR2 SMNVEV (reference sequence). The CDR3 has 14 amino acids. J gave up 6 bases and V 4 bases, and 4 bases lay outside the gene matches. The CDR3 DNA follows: TGTGCCAGCAGTTCAGGGACAGGGTCCAATGAGCAGTTCTTC. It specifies CASSSGTGSNEQFF.

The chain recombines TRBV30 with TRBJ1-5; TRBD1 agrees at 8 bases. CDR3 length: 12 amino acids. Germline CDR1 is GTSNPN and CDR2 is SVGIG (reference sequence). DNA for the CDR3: TGTGCGACAGGGGTTAGCAATCAGCCCCAGCATTTT. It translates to CATGVSNQPQHF.

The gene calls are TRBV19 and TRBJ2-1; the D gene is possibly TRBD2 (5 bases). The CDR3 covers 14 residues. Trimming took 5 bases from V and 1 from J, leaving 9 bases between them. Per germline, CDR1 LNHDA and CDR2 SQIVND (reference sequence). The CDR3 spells CASSEGKSYNEQFF. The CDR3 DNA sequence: TGTGCCAGTAGTGAGGGTAAATCCTACAATGAGCAGTTCTTC.

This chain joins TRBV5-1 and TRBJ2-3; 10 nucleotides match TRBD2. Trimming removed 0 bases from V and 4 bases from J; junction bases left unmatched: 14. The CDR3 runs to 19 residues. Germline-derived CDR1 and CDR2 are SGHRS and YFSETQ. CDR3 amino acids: CASSLAASGRVGGADTQYF. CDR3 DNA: TGCGCCAGCAGCTTGGCGGCTAGCGGGAGAGTAGGGGGTGCAGATACGCAGTATTTT.

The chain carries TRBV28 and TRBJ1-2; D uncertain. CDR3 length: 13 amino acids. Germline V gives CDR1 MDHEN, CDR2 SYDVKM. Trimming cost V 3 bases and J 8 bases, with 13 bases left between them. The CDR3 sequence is CASSFLAGEGYTF. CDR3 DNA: TGTGCCAGCAGTTTCCTAGCGGGAGAGGGCTACACCTTC.

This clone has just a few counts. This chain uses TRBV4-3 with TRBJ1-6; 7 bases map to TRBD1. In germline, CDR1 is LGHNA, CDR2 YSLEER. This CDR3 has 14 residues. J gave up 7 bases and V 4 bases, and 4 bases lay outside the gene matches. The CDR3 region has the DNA TGCGCCAGCAGCCGCGGGACAGTAAATTCACCCCTCCACTTT. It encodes CASSRGTVNSPLHF.

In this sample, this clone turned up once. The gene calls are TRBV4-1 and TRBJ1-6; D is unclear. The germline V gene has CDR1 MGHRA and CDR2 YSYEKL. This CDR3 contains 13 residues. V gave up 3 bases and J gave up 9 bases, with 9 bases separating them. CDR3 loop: CASSHPDTSPLHF. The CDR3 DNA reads TGCGCCAGCAGCCATCCCGACACTTCACCCCTCCACTTT.

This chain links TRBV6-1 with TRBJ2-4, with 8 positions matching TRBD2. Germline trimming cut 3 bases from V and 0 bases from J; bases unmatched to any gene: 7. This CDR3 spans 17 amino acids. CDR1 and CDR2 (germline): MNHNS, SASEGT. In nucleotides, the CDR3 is TGTGCCAGCAGTGATAGGATGGCGGGAGGAGCCAAAAACATTCAGTACTTC. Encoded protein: CASSDRMAGGAKNIQYF.

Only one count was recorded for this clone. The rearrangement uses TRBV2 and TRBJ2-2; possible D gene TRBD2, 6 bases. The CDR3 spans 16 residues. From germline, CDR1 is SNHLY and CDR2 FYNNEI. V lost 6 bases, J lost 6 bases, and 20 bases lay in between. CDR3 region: CASRALVTRIPGELFF. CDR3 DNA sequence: TGTGCCAGCAGGGCGCTAGTGACTAGGATCCCCGGGGAGCTGTTTTTT. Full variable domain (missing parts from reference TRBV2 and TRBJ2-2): EPEVTQTPSHQVTQMGQEVILRCVPISNHLYFYWYRQILGQKVEFLVSFYNNEISEKSEIFDDQFSVERPDGSNFTLKIRSTKLEDSAMYFCASRALVTRIPGELFFGEGSRLTVL.

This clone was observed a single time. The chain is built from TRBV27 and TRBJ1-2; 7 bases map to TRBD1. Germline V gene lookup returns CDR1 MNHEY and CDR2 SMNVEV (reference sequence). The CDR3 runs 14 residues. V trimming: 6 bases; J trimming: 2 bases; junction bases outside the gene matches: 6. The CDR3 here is CASRKTTGNYGYTF. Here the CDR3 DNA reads TGTGCCAGCAGAAAAACGACAGGGAACTATGGCTACACCTTC.

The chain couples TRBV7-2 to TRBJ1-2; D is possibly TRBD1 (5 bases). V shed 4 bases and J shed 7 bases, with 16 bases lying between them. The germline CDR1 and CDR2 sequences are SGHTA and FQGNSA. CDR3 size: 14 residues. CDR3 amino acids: CASSWVKGDSGYTF. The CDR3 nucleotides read TGTGCCAGCAGCTGGGTAAAAGGGGATAGTGGCTACACCTTC.